The entry below describes one TCR beta chain. These data belong to a study of blood T cell repertoires in COVID-19. Only in-frame clones appear in the TCRdb table, and some are missing; sequencing was by immunoSEQ multiplex PCR. The data contain approximately 230,000 clones, approximately 90% of them singletons. V lost 7 bases and J lost 4; bases outside the gene matches: 9. In germline, CDR1 is SGHKS, CDR2 YYEKEE (reference sequence). This CDR3 spans 15 amino acids. The sequencing sample was made of PBMCs or T cells enriched from blood (not recorded which). The chain recombines TRBV5-5 with TRBJ2-3, with 10 bases that match TRBD2. The receptor's source is a woman in her 30s with acute COVID-19. The CDR3 here is CASQREGLSADTQYF. DNA of the CDR3: TGTGCCAGCCAGCGGGAGGGCCTTTCCGCAGATACGCAGTATTTT.